This TCR beta chain originates from a study of identical twins. The CDR3 totals 12 residues. Germline V gives CDR1 MGHRA, CDR2 YSYEKL. Trimming removed 4 bases from V and 7 bases from J, with 7 bases in between. MiXCR, applied by TCRdb to the 5' RACE reads, yields one record per CDR3 protein. Altogether a few hundred thousand distinct CDR3 sequences are present, approximately 8.7% being singletons, with the ten largest covering roughly 8.7%. This clonotype has just a few counts. Its antigen is not identified. Study findings and constraints: The authors drew conclusions from cross-sectional statistical analysis rather than following the same donors.

This chain uses TRBV4-1 with TRBJ2-2, with no clear D. The source is a woman aged 50 to 60 in good health. Material: naive T cells sorted from blood. CDR3: CASSPLDGELFF. DNA for the CDR3: TGCGCCAGCAGCCCCCTTGACGGGGAGCTGTTTTTT.